The rows below give T cell receptor beta chains drawn from one sample of a study of memory CD4+ T cells and cytomegalovirus serostatus. Measured with immunoSEQ multiplex PCR; TCRdb has only the in-frame clones, and not every one. The data contain some 46,000 clones, about 79% of them singletons. The sequenced sample consisted of memory CD4+ T cells from blood. Receptors were obtained from an adult in good health and CMV-seronegative. Each CDR3 is given with its conserved first and last residue. The D gene is left open where the match is weak. Clone size is not always given. Where it is, it says once, few, many or a class for expanded clones.

D gene,J gene,V gene,clone size,CDR3 DNA,CDR3 protein
TRBD1,TRBJ2-1,TRBV6-4,.,TGTGCCAGCTCTACGGGACAGGGGCCGTACAATGAGCAGTTCTTC,CASSTGQGPYNEQFF
.,TRBJ1-2,TRBV9,.,TGTGCCAGCAGCGTAGGGGGAGGGGCGGACTATGGCTACACCTTC,CASSVGGGADYGYTF
TRBD2,TRBJ2-7,TRBV6-5,.,TGTGCCAGCAGTCAGCGGGAGAACGGCCCCTACGAGCAGTACTTC,CASSQRENGPYEQYF
.,TRBJ1-3,TRBV10-3,.,TGTGCCACAGGAGACCGGGCCGCAGCCGCTCGGGACACCATATATTTT,CATGDRAAAARDTIYF
.,TRBJ1-1,TRBV6-5,.,TGTGCCAGCACCCAGAACGGGGGGAACACTGAAGCTTTCTTT,CASTQNGGNTEAFF
.,TRBJ1-1,TRBV6-1,.,TGTGCCAGCAGTGAAGGGGGAGGGGTTACTGAAGCTTTCTTT,CASSEGGGVTEAFF
.,TRBJ2-5,TRBV7-7,.,TGTGCTAGCAGCTTCGGACTGAGGGAGACCCAGTACTTC,CASSFGLRETQYF
.,TRBJ1-2,TRBV20-1,.,TGCAGTGCGGCGGACCATGGCTACACCTTC,CSAADHGYTF
.,TRBJ2-2,TRBV14,.,TGTGCCAGCAGCCAGGCTATTGGAACCGGGGAGCTGTTTTTT,CASSQAIGTGELFF
.,TRBJ2-2,TRBV4-2,.,TGTGCCAGCAGCCAAGATAGGCAGGGCGGGGAGCTGTTTTTT,CASSQDRQGGELFF
.,TRBJ2-7,TRBV2,.,TGTGCCAGCGGAAGAGGTCAATACGAGCAGTACTTC,CASGRGQYEQYF
TRBD2,TRBJ2-2,TRBV7-2,.,TGTGCCAGCAGCTTACGTGGCGGGAGGACCCCCGGGGAGCTGTTTTTT,CASSLRGGRTPGELFF
TRBD1,TRBJ1-2,TRBV9,few,TGTGCCAGCAGCGCCAGCCCGGGACAGAGCTATTGGGGCTACACCTTC,CASSASPGQSYWGYTF
.,TRBJ2-5,TRBV12-5,.,TGTGCTAGTGCAGGAGAGACCCAGTACTTC,CASAGETQYF
TRBD1,TRBJ2-5,TRBV4-3,.,TGCGCCAGCAGCCTTCGACAGGGGGCGAGGGAGACCCAGTACTTC,CASSLRQGARETQYF
TRBD2,TRBJ2-1,TRBV5-1,.,TGCGCCAGCAGAACGACTAGCTCATACAATGAGCAGTTCTTC,CASRTTSSYNEQFF
TRBD1,TRBJ2-5,TRBV18,.,TGTGCCAGCTCACCGATGACAGGGGGCCAAGAGACCCAGTACTTC,CASSPMTGGQETQYF
.,TRBJ1-1,TRBV5-5,.,TGTGCCAGCAGACAGAGATTGAACACTGAAGCTTTCTTT,CASRQRLNTEAFF